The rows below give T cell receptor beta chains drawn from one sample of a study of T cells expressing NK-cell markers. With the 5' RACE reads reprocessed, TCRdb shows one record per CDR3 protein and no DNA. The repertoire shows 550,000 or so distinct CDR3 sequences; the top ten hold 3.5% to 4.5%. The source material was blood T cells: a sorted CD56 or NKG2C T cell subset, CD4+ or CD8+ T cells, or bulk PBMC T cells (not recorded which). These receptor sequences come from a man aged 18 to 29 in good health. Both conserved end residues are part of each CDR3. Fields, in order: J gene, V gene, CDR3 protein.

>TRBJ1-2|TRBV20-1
CSALDRDSGLYGYTF
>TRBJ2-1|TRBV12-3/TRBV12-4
CASSYLEGGGSYNEQFF
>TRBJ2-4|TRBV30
CAWSVRTVPNIQYF
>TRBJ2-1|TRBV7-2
CASSLGGGGAYNEQFF
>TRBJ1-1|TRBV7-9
CASSFDRQGDTEAFF
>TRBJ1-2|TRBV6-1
CASSDRGDGYTF
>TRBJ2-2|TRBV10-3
CATKGQGTTGELFF
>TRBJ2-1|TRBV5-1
CASSPRFGPHEQFF
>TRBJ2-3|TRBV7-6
CASSSPFSGPSTDTQYF
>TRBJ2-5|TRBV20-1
CSASPSFQETQYF
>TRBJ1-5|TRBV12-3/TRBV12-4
CASSLSKASIQPQHF